The 16 T cell receptor beta chains in this list originate from one sample, sequenced in a study of T cells in Graves' hyperthyroidism and ophthalmopathy. Amplification of TCR beta CDR3 regions was performed using RNA transcripts as template. The HTBI primer set drove a first-round RT-PCR of the TCR CDR3. TCRdb reprocessed the multiplex PCR reads via MiXCR and lists one record per CDR3 protein. This table holds 450,000 to 700,000 distinct CDR3 sequences, around 45% found once. Sequencing was performed on peripheral blood or thyroid tissue (not recorded which). The receptor set was obtained from a young woman with Graves' hyperthyroidism.

V and J are TRBV2 and TRBJ1-4, with D possibly matching TRBD1 (6 bases). The CDR3 consists of 14 residues. V was shortened by 5 bases and J by 8 bases, with 15 bases between the two germline ends. Germline CDR1 and CDR2: SNHLY and FYNNEI. The CDR3 coding sequence is TGTGCCAGCAGTTTGGGACATGGCCGCGAAAAACTGTTTTTT. Protein: CASSLGHGREKLFF.

The chain employs TRBV2 and TRBJ2-7; TRBD2 matches 9 bases. The CDR3 runs to 15 residues. Germline trimming cut 8 bases from V and 3 bases from J; bases unmatched to any gene: 11. CDR1 SNHLY and CDR2 FYNNEI come from the germline V gene. This chain's CDR3 is CASSPPLAGNYEQYF. Here the CDR3 DNA reads TGTGCCAGCTCACCACCCCTAGCGGGAAACTACGAGCAGTACTTC.

The chain couples TRBV15 to TRBJ1-4; 8 nucleotides match TRBD1. The J segment lost 10 bases and the V segment lost 5 bases, leaving 9 bases of the junction unmatched. Per germline, CDR1 LNHNV and CDR2 YYDKDF (reference sequence). This CDR3 has 14 residues. CDR3 in amino acids: CATSHTDRGGKLFF. The CDR3 DNA follows: TGTGCCACCAGCCATACAGACAGGGGCGGAAAACTGTTTTTT.

For this clonotype: This may stem from a read error, because a much larger clone lies one nucleotide away. The chain joins TRBV12-3 or TRBV12-4 to TRBJ2-5; D may match TRBD1 or TRBD2 (5 bases each). The CDR3 sequence is 13 residues long. Trimming cost V 9 bases and J 2 bases, with 13 bases left between them. CDR3 region: CASRDPRQETQYF. The CDR3 region has the DNA TGTGCCAGTCGGGACCCACGACAAGAGACCCAGTACTTC.

This clonotype was picked up many times. The chain recombines TRBV24-1 with TRBJ1-1, with a weak D call TRBD1 (6 bases). Germline CDR1 reads KGHDR; CDR2 reads SFDVKD. Trimming cost V 3 bases and J 0 bases, with 7 bases left between them. The CDR3 loop spans 14 amino acids. The CDR3, as DNA: TGTGCCACCAGTGATGGACAGATGAACACTGAAGCTTTCTTT. Translated, it gives CATSDGQMNTEAFF.

This clonotype was seen just once. V gene TRBV7-6 combines with J gene TRBJ2-7; weak D call: TRBD1 (6 bases). The CDR3 is 13 residues long. V was clipped by 9 bases and J by 5 bases, with 17 bases between them. Germline values: CDR1 SGHVS, CDR2 FNYEAQ. For the CDR3, the DNA is TGTGCCAGTCAACAGGGCAATGCTAACGAGCAGTACTTC. It codes for CASQQGNANEQYF.

The sample holds one count of this clonotype. This sequence joins TRBV6-2 or TRBV6-3 and TRBJ2-2; D not certain. CDR1 MNHEY and CDR2 SVGEGT come from the germline V gene. The CDR3 contains 12 residues. Trimming removed 9 bases from V and 3 bases from J, with 8 bases in between. CDR3 loop: CASTEDTGELFF. The CDR3 nucleotides read TGTGCCAGTACAGAGGACACCGGGGAGCTGTTTTTT.

In this sample, this clonotype turned up many times. The rearrangement joins TRBV12-3 or TRBV12-4 to TRBJ2-5, with D tentatively TRBD1 or TRBD2 (6 bases each). The CDR3 is 15 amino acids. Trimming shortened V by 6 bases and J by 1 base, and 15 bases separated the two germline ends. CDR3 nucleotide sequence: TGTGCCAGCAGGTACGGAGGGACATCCCAAGAGACCCAGTACTTC. Translating it yields CASRYGGTSQETQYF.

V gene TRBV29-1 combines with J gene TRBJ1-2; 7 bases align to TRBD1. The trim removed 8 bases at V and 1 base at J, leaving 10 bases unmatched. CDR3 length equals 14 residues. Germline V gene lookup returns CDR1 SQVTM and CDR2 ANQGSEA. CDR3 region: CSSLNTGVNYGYTF. CDR3 DNA sequence: TGCAGCAGTTTAAACACAGGGGTTAACTATGGCTACACCTTC.

This rearrangement joins TRBV2 to TRBJ1-1; no definite D call. The CDR3 covers 13 residues. Germline assignment: CDR1 SNHLY and CDR2 FYNNEI. Trimming left V 6 bases short and J 1 base short, with 9 bases between. The CDR3 loop reads CASSTEGNTEAFF. The CDR3, as DNA: TGTGCCAGCAGCACGGAGGGGAACACTGAAGCTTTCTTT. Supplemented by reference TRBV2 and TRBJ1-1, the full variable domain reads EPEVTQTPSHQVTQMGQEVILRCVPISNHLYFYWYRQILGQKVEFLVSFYNNEISEKSEIFDDQFSVERPDGSNFTLKIRSTKLEDSAMYFCASSTEGNTEAFFGQGTRLTVV.

The chain carries TRBV12-5 and TRBJ1-5, with unresolved D. CDR3 length equals 18 residues. With 3 bases removed from V and 0 bases from J, the gap between germline ends came to 18 bases. Per the germline V gene, CDR1 is LGHNT and CDR2 is FRNRAP. CDR3 sequence reads: CASGLKVWIGDSNQPQHF. The CDR3 nucleotides are TGTGCTAGTGGTTTAAAGGTTTGGATCGGGGATAGCAATCAGCCCCAGCATTTT. Combining the CDR3 with reference TRBV12-5 and TRBJ1-5 gives the whole variable domain DARVTQTPRHKVTEMGQEVTMRCQPILGHNTVFWYRQTMMQGLELLAYFRNRAPLDDSGMPKDRFSAEMPDATLATLKIQPSEPRDSAVYFCASGLKVWIGDSNQPQHFGDGTRLSIL.

The chain combines TRBV28 with TRBJ1-4, with D possibly TRBD1 on 5 matching bases. The CDR3 sequence is 13 residues long. V was clipped by 7 bases and J by 10 bases, with 16 bases between them. CDR1 and CDR2 from the germline V gene are MDHEN and SYDVKM. CDR3 region: CASTPGVGGKLFF. The CDR3 DNA sequence: TGTGCCAGCACCCCGGGGGTCGGGGGAAAACTGTTTTTT.

Comment on this clonotype: A much more abundant neighbour one base away suggests this may be a read error. V gene TRBV5-5 combines with J gene TRBJ2-2; D ambiguous. The CDR3 length is 12 residues. Germline CDR1 and CDR2: SGHKS and YYEKEE (reference sequence). The CDR3 loop is CACSLPPGELFF. As DNA, the CDR3 is TGTGCCTGCAGCTTACCCCCCGGGGAGCTGTTTTTT.

There are many counts of this clonotype. V is TRBV20-1 and J is TRBJ1-1; no firm D call. Trimming removed 6 bases at V and 1 base at J, with 18 bases between. The CDR3 has 15 residues. The germline CDR1 and CDR2 sequences are DFQATT and SNEGSKA (reference sequence). CDR3 residues: CSAIVSGFSNTEAFF. CDR3 coding DNA: TGCAGTGCAATCGTTTCGGGATTTTCGAACACTGAAGCTTTCTTT.

In its sample, this clonotype was seen once. V and J are TRBV2 and TRBJ2-1, with a weak D call TRBD2 (7 bases). The CDR3 has 14 amino acids. V shed 6 bases and J shed 6 bases, with 15 bases lying between them. The germline V gene has CDR1 SNHLY and CDR2 FYNNEI. CDR3 residues: CASSPGRGANEQFF. The CDR3 region has the DNA TGTGCCAGCAGCCCGGGACGGGGGGCCAATGAGCAGTTCTTC.

This clonotype was detected ten times or more. The chain couples TRBV5-1 to TRBJ2-7, with 8 bases fitting TRBD2. CDR3 length: 15 amino acids. With 1 base clipped from V and 3 bases from J, the junction kept 6 bases outside the gene matches. CDR1 SGHRS and CDR2 YFSETQ come from the germline V gene. The CDR3 region has the DNA TGCGCCAGCAGCTTGTATTACGGGAGGGACTACGAGCAGTACTTC. Residues: CASSLYYGRDYEQYF.